The 25 T cell receptor beta chains below were found in one sample sequenced in a study of shared clonotypes between healthy human individuals. Sequencing was performed with immunoSEQ multiplex PCR; in TCRdb, only in-frame clones are kept and a portion is missing. Here the sample spans 2 million to 2.5 million clones, more than 90% being singletons. Sequencing input: naive CD4+ T cells sorted from blood. Subset indicated: CD45RA+ positively selected. These receptor sequences come from a man aged 18 to 30 in good health.

The J gene is TRBJ1-1, the V gene TRBV19; weak D call: TRBD1 (6 bases). Germline CDR1 LNHDA, CDR2 SQIVND (reference sequence). The ends were cut back, 1 base at V and 10 bases at J, with 19 bases in the middle. The CDR3 spans 15 residues. Written as DNA, the CDR3 is TGTGCCAGTAGTATAGTGTCAGGGGCGGCGGAGGGAGCTTTCTTT. It encodes CASSIVSGAAEGAFF.

This clone was observed a single time. This chain connects TRBV30 to TRBJ2-1, with D unresolved. Trimming shortened V by 4 bases and J by 0 bases, and 10 bases separated the two germline ends. CDR3 size: 14 residues. Germline-derived CDR1 and CDR2 are GTSNPN and SVGIG (reference sequence). The CDR3 loop reads CAWMSQISYNEQFF. The CDR3, as DNA: TGTGCCTGGATGTCGCAGATCTCCTACAATGAGCAGTTCTTC.

The rearrangement links TRBV7-2 to TRBJ2-3, with 8 nucleotides matching TRBD2. From germline, CDR1 is SGHTA and CDR2 FQGNSA. Germline trimming cut 5 bases from V and 2 bases from J; bases unmatched to any gene: 6. This CDR3 contains 15 residues. The CDR3 sequence: CASSQRGRDTDTQYF. The CDR3 nucleotides are TGTGCCAGCAGCCAGCGGGGGCGGGACACAGATACGCAGTATTTT. Complete variable domain (other parts from reference TRBV7-2 and TRBJ2-3): GAGVSQSPSNKVTEKGKDVELRCDPISGHTALYWYRQSLGQGLEFLIYFQGNSAPDKSGLPSDRFSAERTGGSVSTLTIQRTQQEDSAVYLCASSQRGRDTDTQYFGPGTRLTVL.

The chain carries TRBV2 and TRBJ1-4; TRBD1 aligns across 7 bases. Germline trimming cut 4 bases from V and 8 bases from J; bases unmatched to any gene: 7. The length of the CDR3 is 14 residues. The germline V gene encodes CDR1 SNHLY and CDR2 FYNNEI. The CDR3 region has the DNA TGTGCCAGCAGTGTCGAGGGGGCAGGGGAAAAACTGTTTTTT. This gives the protein CASSVEGAGEKLFF.

The chain recombines TRBV9 with TRBJ2-3, with 9 bases identical to TRBD1. Per the germline V gene, CDR1 is SGDLS and CDR2 is YYNGEE. This CDR3 spans 14 amino acids. J lost 4 bases, V lost 2 bases, and 2 bases had no gene match. The CDR3 here is CASSVRDRADTQYF. The CDR3 DNA is TGTGCCAGCAGCGTCCGGGACAGGGCAGATACGCAGTATTTT.

In this sample, this clone turned up once. The chain is built from TRBV30 and TRBJ2-1; 9 bases fit TRBD2. The junction had 6 bases not matched to a gene; V was cut back by 3 bases and J by 0 bases. The CDR3 totals 16 residues. Germline V gene lookup returns CDR1 GTSNPN and CDR2 SVGIG (reference sequence). The CDR3 loop reads CAWREAGGSSYNEQFF. The CDR3 bases are TGTGCCTGGAGGGAAGCGGGGGGAAGCTCCTACAATGAGCAGTTCTTC.

V is TRBV30 and J is TRBJ1-2; 7 bases are shared with TRBD1. This CDR3 spans 13 amino acids. CDR1 and CDR2 from the germline V gene are GTSNPN and SVGIG (reference sequence). V gave up 0 bases and J gave up 8 bases; unmatched junction bases: 6. CDR3 in amino acids: CAWSVEGALGYTF. The CDR3 coding sequence is TGTGCCTGGAGTGTAGAGGGGGCTCTAGGCTACACCTTC.

The chain is built from TRBV19 and TRBJ1-5, with TRBD1 identical over 7 bases. With V trimmed by 7 bases and J by 0 bases, 6 bases remained unmatched. Germline CDR1 is LNHDA and CDR2 is SQIVND (reference sequence). This CDR3 has 15 amino acids. Here the CDR3 reads CASNDRAYSNQPQHF. CDR3 bases: TGTGCCAGTAACGACAGGGCTTATAGCAATCAGCCCCAGCATTTT. The whole variable domain, remainder taken from reference TRBV19 and TRBJ1-5, is DGGITQSPKYLFRKEGQNVTLSCEQNLNHDAMYWYRQDPGQGLRLIYYSQIVNDFQKGDIAEGYSVSREKKESFPLTVTSAQKNPTAFYLCASNDRAYSNQPQHFGDGTRLSIL.

The chain couples TRBV5-1 to TRBJ2-7; 7 bases are a match to TRBD2. Germline V gene data show CDR1 as SGHRS and CDR2 as YFSETQ. The CDR3 extends over 17 amino acids. V trimming: 0 bases; J trimming: 4 bases; junction bases outside the gene matches: 13. The CDR3 is CASSLASGAGVQYEQYF. In DNA form, the CDR3 reads TGCGCCAGCAGCTTGGCCTCTGGGGCGGGGGTACAATACGAGCAGTACTTC. The full variable domain, completed using reference TRBV5-1 and TRBJ2-7, is KAGVTQTPRYLIKTRGQQVTLSCSPISGHRSVSWYQQTPGQGLQFLFEYFSETQRNKGNFPGRFSGRQFSNSRSEMNVSTLELGDSALYLCASSLASGAGVQYEQYFGPGTRLTVT.

The DNA for the CDR3 is TGCGCCAGCAGCCAATTGTCTGGGGCCAACGTCCTGACTTTC. Protein product: CASSQLSGANVLTF. The chain has TRBV4-3 and TRBJ2-6; D is ambiguous. In germline, CDR1 is LGHNA, CDR2 YSLEER. Trimming removed 2 bases from V and 1 base from J, with 3 bases in between. This CDR3 is built from 14 residues.

V usage is TRBV6-4 and J usage is TRBJ1-2, with 9 bases that match TRBD1. The CDR3 length is 14 residues. J gave up 4 bases and V 2 bases, and 2 bases lay outside the gene matches. CDR1 and CDR2 from the germline V gene are MRHNA and SNTAGT. CDR3 region: CASSDVTGGYGYTF. The CDR3 coding sequence is TGTGCCAGCAGTGACGTGACAGGGGGCTATGGCTACACCTTC.

The chain carries TRBV5-1 and TRBJ1-2; the D gene is possibly TRBD1 (6 bases). Germline CDR1 reads SGHRS; CDR2 reads YFSETQ. This CDR3 spans 17 amino acids. Deletions cut 5 bases from V and 0 bases from J, with 20 bases between. CDR3 in DNA: TGCGCCAGCAGAGGGGGTGTTGGGACAAAGGCTAACTATGGCTACACCTTC. As protein: CASRGGVGTKANYGYTF.

This chain joins TRBV5-1 and TRBJ1-1, with TRBD1 matching 11 bases. V was pared by 3 bases and J by 0 bases, with 4 bases of the junction left unmatched. This CDR3 has 16 amino acids. Germline CDR1 is SGHRS and CDR2 is YFSETQ. CDR3 sequence reads: CASSSWTGGMNTEAFF. Here the CDR3 DNA reads TGCGCCAGCAGCTCTTGGACAGGGGGCATGAACACTGAAGCTTTCTTT.

V usage is TRBV11-2 and J usage is TRBJ2-5; TRBD2 agrees at 11 bases. Germline-derived CDR1 and CDR2 are SGHAT and FQNNGV. V was pared by 1 base and J by 1 base, with 8 bases of the junction left unmatched. The CDR3 extends over 18 amino acids. CDR3 loop: CASSLGVAGGPGQETQYF. In nucleotides, the CDR3 is TGTGCCAGCAGCTTAGGAGTAGCGGGAGGGCCTGGCCAAGAGACCCAGTACTTC.

V is TRBV7-2 and J is TRBJ2-7, with 11 bases aligning to TRBD2. The CDR3 extends over 15 amino acids. V dropped 4 bases and J dropped 4; count of bases not matched to a gene: 6. The germline CDR1 and CDR2 sequences are SGHTA and FQGNSA. CDR3 in DNA: TGTGCCAGCAGCTATACTAGCGGGAGCGGGTACGAGCAGTACTTC. Encoded protein: CASSYTSGSGYEQYF. Complete variable domain (other parts from reference TRBV7-2 and TRBJ2-7): GAGVSQSPSNKVTEKGKDVELRCDPISGHTALYWYRQSLGQGLEFLIYFQGNSAPDKSGLPSDRFSAERTGGSVSTLTIQRTQQEDSAVYLCASSYTSGSGYEQYFGPGTRLTVT.

Notes on this clone: The sample has other DNA sequences that encode this CDR3 too. The V and J genes are TRBV7-2 and TRBJ2-2; D remains ambiguous. Trimming cost V 1 base and J 6 bases, with 6 bases left between them. CDR1 and CDR2 (germline): SGHTA, FQGNSA. The CDR3 is made up of 13 amino acids. CDR3 in amino acids: CASSLVSSGELFF. The CDR3 DNA follows: TGTGCCAGCAGCTTAGTCTCGTCCGGGGAGCTGTTTTTT.

V and J are TRBV19 and TRBJ2-7; TRBD1 agrees at 10 bases. CDR1 is LNHDA, CDR2 SQIVND, per germline (reference sequence). The CDR3 spans 16 residues. With 6 bases clipped from V and 0 bases from J, the junction kept 8 bases outside the gene matches. Here the CDR3 DNA reads TGTGCCAGTAGGAGGACAGGGGGGACCAGCTCCTACGAGCAGTACTTC. Translation gives CASRRTGGTSSYEQYF. Full variable domain (outside the CDR3, taken from reference TRBV19 and TRBJ2-7): DGGITQSPKYLFRKEGQNVTLSCEQNLNHDAMYWYRQDPGQGLRLIYYSQIVNDFQKGDIAEGYSVSREKKESFPLTVTSAQKNPTAFYLCASRRTGGTSSYEQYFGPGTRLTVT.

This chain links TRBV11-2 with TRBJ2-7; 8 bases fit TRBD2. V was pared by 3 bases and J by 2 bases, with 3 bases of the junction left unmatched. The CDR3 contains 14 residues. CDR1 SGHAT and CDR2 FQNNGV come from the germline V gene. As DNA, the CDR3 is TGTGCCAGCAGCTTCGAGCGGGGGACCTACGAGCAGTACTTC. This sequence encodes CASSFERGTYEQYF.

This clone was observed a single time. The chain links TRBV7-9 to TRBJ1-1; D is perhaps TRBD1 (5 bases). The CDR3 spans 14 residues. The germline V and J ends were trimmed by 5 bases and 9 bases, with 19 bases remaining between them. The germline CDR1 and CDR2 sequences are SEHNR and FQNEAQ (reference sequence). CDR3 protein: CASSPGGVFSQAFF. The CDR3 nucleotides are TGTGCCAGCAGCCCTGGGGGGGTATTCTCCCAAGCTTTCTTT.

This rearrangement joins TRBV10-3 to TRBJ2-7; TRBD2 matches at 13 bases. The CDR3 loop spans 14 amino acids. With V trimmed by 2 bases and J by 7 bases, 2 bases remained unmatched. Germline CDR1 ENHRY, CDR2 SYGVKD. The CDR3 sequence: CAISETSGGAEQYF. CDR3 nucleotides: TGTGCCATCAGTGAGACTAGCGGGGGGGCGGAGCAGTACTTC.

CDR3 in DNA: TGTGCCAGCAGCTGGAGCTCGGGGGGGGAACAAGAGACCCAGTACTTC. Residues: CASSWSSGGEQETQYF. The chain uses TRBV7-6 and TRBJ2-5; TRBD2 aligns across 8 bases. CDR1 is SGHVS and CDR2 is FNYEAQ in the germline V gene. CDR3 size: 16 residues. J was trimmed by 2 bases and V by 4 bases; bases with no gene match: 9.

This rearrangement joins TRBV5-6 to TRBJ1-4, with 7 nucleotides matching TRBD1. This CDR3 has 17 residues. After removal of 2 bases from V and 4 bases from J, the junction contained 11 bases not matched to a gene. Germline CDR1 SGHDT, CDR2 YYEEEE. CDR3 in DNA: TGTGCCAGCAGCTTAAAACCGACAGGGCCCTATAATGAAAAACTGTTTTTT. It encodes CASSLKPTGPYNEKLFF.

A remark on this clone: The same CDR3 also results from other DNA sequences found in this sample. The rearrangement joins TRBV5-6 to TRBJ2-7; the match to TRBD2 covers 8 bases. The CDR3 sequence is 14 residues long. The V gene's germline CDR1 is SGHDT and CDR2 YYEEEE. V gave up 0 bases and J gave up 2 bases; unmatched junction bases: 1. CDR3 amino acids: CASSLAGGPYEQYF. The CDR3 coding sequence is TGTGCCAGCAGCTTGGCGGGGGGGCCCTACGAGCAGTACTTC.

J is TRBJ1-6 and V is TRBV30, with a possible D match to TRBD1 (5 bases). Trimming left V 2 bases short and J 7 bases short, with 12 bases between. The CDR3 runs to 14 residues. From germline, CDR1 is GTSNPN and CDR2 SVGIG (reference sequence). The CDR3 DNA reads as TGTGCCTGGAGTCCGGGGGGGATGAATTCACCCCTCCACTTT. The encoded protein is CAWSPGGMNSPLHF.

The chain uses TRBV18 and TRBJ2-7, with D possibly being TRBD2 (5 bases). V was pared by 1 base and J by 3 bases, with 19 bases between. Looked up from germline, CDR1 is KGHSH and CDR2 is LQKENI. This CDR3 comprises 17 residues. DNA for the CDR3: TGTGCCAGCTCACCACTCAACCTAGCCCTTCCAAACTACGAGCAGTACTTC. It encodes CASSPLNLALPNYEQYF. The full variable domain, rest sourced from reference TRBV18 and TRBJ2-7, is NAGVMQNPRHLVRRRGQEARLRCSPMKGHSHVYWYRQLPEEGLKFMVYLQKENIIDESGMPKERFSAEFPKEGPSILRIQQVVRGDSAAYFCASSPLNLALPNYEQYFGPGTRLTVT.